This TCR beta chain was recorded in a study of cytomegalovirus exposure and HLA in healthy donors. Study in general: As an earlier analysis found, 150 million to 200 million T cells yielded around 110 million unique TCR beta sequences. Whole-study findings and limits: Most sequenced TCRs were rare (though some public TCRs occurred in many donors).

Of note for this clone: Its antigen remains unidentified.

The PCR had 60 Vbeta and 13 Jbeta primers. Sequenced by immunoSEQ multiplex PCR; TCRdb stores in-frame clones only, minus some. The table includes about 98,000 clones, about four fifths detected once. CDR3 size: 14 residues. The V end lost 0 bases, the J end lost 6 bases, and 12 bases lay between the germline ends. Looked up from germline, CDR1 is SGHRS and CDR2 is YFSETQ. This chain links TRBV5-1 with TRBJ1-2; D ambiguous. The clonotype comes from a human donor in good health. Sequencing was done on a sample of PBMCs. DNA for the CDR3: TGCGCCAGCAGCTTGGACAGATCAAGCAATGGCTACACCTTC. This encodes CASSLDRSSNGYTF. Complete variable domain (other parts from reference TRBV5-1 and TRBJ1-2): KAGVTQTPRYLIKTRGQQVTLSCSPISGHRSVSWYQQTPGQGLQFLFEYFSETQRNKGNFPGRFSGRQFSNSRSEMNVSTLELGDSALYLCASSLDRSSNGYTFGSGTRLTVV.